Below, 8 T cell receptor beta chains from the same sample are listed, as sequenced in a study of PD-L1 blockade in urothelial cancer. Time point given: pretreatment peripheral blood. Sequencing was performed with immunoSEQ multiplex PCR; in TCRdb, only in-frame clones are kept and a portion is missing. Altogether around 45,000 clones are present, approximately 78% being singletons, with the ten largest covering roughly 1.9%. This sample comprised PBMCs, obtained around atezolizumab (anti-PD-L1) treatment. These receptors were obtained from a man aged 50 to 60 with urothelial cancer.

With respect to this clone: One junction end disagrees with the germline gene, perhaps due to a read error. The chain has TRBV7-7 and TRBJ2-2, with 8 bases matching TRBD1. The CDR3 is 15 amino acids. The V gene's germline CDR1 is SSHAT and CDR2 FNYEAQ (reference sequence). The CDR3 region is CASSTTGVNTGELFF. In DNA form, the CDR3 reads TGTGCTAGCAGCACGACAGGGGTCAACACCGGGGAGCTGTTTTTT.

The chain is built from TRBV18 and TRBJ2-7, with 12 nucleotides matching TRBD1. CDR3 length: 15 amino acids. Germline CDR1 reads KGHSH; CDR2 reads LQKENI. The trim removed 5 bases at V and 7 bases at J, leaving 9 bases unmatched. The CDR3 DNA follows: TGTGCCAGCTCAAGCGCCCGGGACAGGGGGCGGGAGCAGTACGTC. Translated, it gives CASSSARDRGREQYV.

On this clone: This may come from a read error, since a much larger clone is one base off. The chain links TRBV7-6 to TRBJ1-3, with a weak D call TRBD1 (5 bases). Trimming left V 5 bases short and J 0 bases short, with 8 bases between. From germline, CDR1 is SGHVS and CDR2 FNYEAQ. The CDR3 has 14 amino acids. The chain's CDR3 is CASSRGSSGNTIYF. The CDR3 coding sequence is TGTGCCAGCAGCCGGGGGAGCTCTGGAAACACCATATATTTT.

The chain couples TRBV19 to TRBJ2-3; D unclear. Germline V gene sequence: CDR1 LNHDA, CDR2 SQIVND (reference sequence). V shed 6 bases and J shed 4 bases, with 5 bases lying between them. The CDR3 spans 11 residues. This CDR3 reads CASRSADTQYF. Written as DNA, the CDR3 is TGTGCCAGTAGGAGTGCAGATACGCAGTATTTT.

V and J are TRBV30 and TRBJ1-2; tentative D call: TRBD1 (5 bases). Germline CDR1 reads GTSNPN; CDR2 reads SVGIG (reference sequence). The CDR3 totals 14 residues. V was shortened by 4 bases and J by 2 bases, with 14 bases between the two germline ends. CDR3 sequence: CAWNPDRSNYGYTF. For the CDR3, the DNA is TGTGCCTGGAACCCTGACAGATCCAACTATGGCTACACCTTC.

CDR3 in amino acids: CASSLANQQENGYTF. CDR3 DNA: TGTGCCAGCAGCTTGGCCAATCAACAGGAGAATGGCTACACCTTC. The chain combines TRBV5-6 with TRBJ1-2; the D gene is possibly TRBD1 (5 bases). This CDR3 spans 15 amino acids. V gave up 0 bases and J gave up 6 bases, with 15 bases separating them. CDR1 SGHDT and CDR2 YYEEEE come from the germline V gene. The variable domain in full, with the rest retrieved from reference TRBV5-6 and TRBJ1-2, is DAGVTQSPTHLIKTRGQQVTLRCSPKSGHDTVSWYQQALGQGPQFIFQYYEEEERQRGNFPDRFSGHQFPNYSSELNVNALLLGDSALYLCASSLANQQENGYTFGSGTRLTVV.

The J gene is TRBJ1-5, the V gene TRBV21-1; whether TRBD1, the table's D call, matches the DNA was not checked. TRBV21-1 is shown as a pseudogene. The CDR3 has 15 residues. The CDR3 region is CASRKGGQGTQPQHF. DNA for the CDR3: TGTGCCAGCAGAAAGGGGGGACAGGGGACTCAGCCCCAGCATTTT.

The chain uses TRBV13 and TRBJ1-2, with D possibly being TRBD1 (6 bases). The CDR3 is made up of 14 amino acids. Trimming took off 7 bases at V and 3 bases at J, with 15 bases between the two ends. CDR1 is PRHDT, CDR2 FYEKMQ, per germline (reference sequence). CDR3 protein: CASIKRGRDYGYTF. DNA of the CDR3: TGTGCCAGCATAAAAAGGGGGAGAGACTATGGCTACACCTTC. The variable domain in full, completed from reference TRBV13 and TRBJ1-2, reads AAGVIQSPRHLIKEKRETATLKCYPIPRHDTVYWYQQGPGQDPQFLISFYEKMQSDKGSIPDRFSAQQFSDYHSELNMSSLELGDSALYFCASIKRGRDYGYTFGSGTRLTVV.